This T cell receptor (beta chain) originates from a study of patients and donors after allogeneic stem cell transplantation. The CDR3 runs 13 residues. Germline V gene sequence: CDR1 SGHRS, CDR2 YFSETQ. The germline V and J ends were trimmed by 2 bases and 3 bases, with 9 bases remaining between them. From the RT-PCR reads, TCRdb called clonotypes with MiXCR, one entry per CDR3 protein. The repertoire has over 150,000 distinct CDR3 sequences, around two fifths of them found once; the top ten carry 33%. This chain uses TRBV5-1 with TRBJ2-7; D call uncertain. Material: blood, either unsorted or a sorted T cell fraction (not recorded which). The receptor's source is a human donor who was either an allogeneic HSCT recipient or a stem cell or donor lymphocyte infusion donor (not recorded which). It is not recorded whose cells these are; they may come from a transplant donor. CDR3 coding DNA: TGCGCCAGCAGCTTTGCACAGAACTACGAGCAGTACTTC. Protein sequence: CASSFAQNYEQYF. Looking up the rest from reference TRBV5-1 and TRBJ2-7 gives the full variable domain: KAGVTQTPRYLIKTRGQQVTLSCSPISGHRSVSWYQQTPGQGLQFLFEYFSETQRNKGNFPGRFSGRQFSNSRSEMNVSTLELGDSALYLCASSFAQNYEQYFGPGTRLTVT.